This is a list of T cell receptor beta chains from one sample in a study of shared clonotypes between healthy human individuals. The table came from immunoSEQ multiplex PCR; TCRdb's copy has only in-frame clones and leaves some out. The sample carries roughly 2,500,000 clones, 93% recorded once. Sequencing used naive CD4+ T cells from PBMCs. Every receptor here comes from a man aged 18 to 29 in good health. Some clones in this sample may be carry-over from other donors' samples. CDR3s include the opening cysteine and the closing phenylalanine or tryptophan. Fields, in order: J gene, CDR3 length, V gene, D gene, clone size, CDR3 protein, CDR3 DNA. The D gene is left open where the match is weak. Clone size appears in some rows only: once, few, many, or a class for an expanded clone.

>TRBJ1-1|11|TRBV28|-|-
CASSPWGTAFF
TGTGCCAGCAGCCCTTGGGGTACAGCTTTCTTT
>TRBJ1-6|16|TRBV28|TRBD1|once
CASSLLGQGNNSPLHF
TGTGCCAGCAGTTTATTAGGACAGGGGAATAATTCACCCCTCCACTTT
>TRBJ2-7|20|TRBV7-3|TRBD2|-
CASSQQSVVAGVRDLYEQYF
TGTGCCAGCAGCCAACAATCGGTAGTAGCGGGAGTTAGGGACCTCTACGAGCAGTACTTC
>TRBJ2-5|14|TRBV4-3|-|-
CASSQDRGRETQYF
TGCGCCAGCAGCCAGGACAGAGGACGAGAGACCCAGTACTTC
>TRBJ2-2|18|TRBV18|TRBD2|-
CASSPQESSGRAPGELFF
TGTGCCAGCTCACCACAGGAATCTAGCGGGCGTGCCCCCGGGGAGCTGTTTTTT
>TRBJ1-5|15|TRBV2|-|few
CASSIIRGSNQPQHF
TGTGCCAGCAGCATAATCAGGGGTAGCAATCAGCCCCAGCATTTT
>TRBJ1-5|15|TRBV12-2|-|-
CASRFRSGKIQPQHF
TGTGCAAGTCGCTTTAGGTCAGGGAAAATTCAGCCCCAGCATTTT
>TRBJ1-2|15|TRBV5-1|-|-
CASSPVAVPSGGYTF
TGCGCCAGCAGCCCCGTTGCAGTCCCCTCGGGTGGCTACACCTTC
>TRBJ2-5|14|TRBV16|TRBD2|-
CASSQSSWEGTQYF
TGTGCCAGCAGCCAATCGTCCTGGGAGGGGACCCAGTACTTC
>TRBJ1-1|18|TRBV27|-|once
CASSFRAGAGGMNTEAFF
TGTGCCAGCAGTTTCAGGGCAGGGGCCGGTGGAATGAACACTGAAGCTTTCTTT
>TRBJ2-1|16|TRBV7-3|TRBD1|-
CASSLRDRSSYNEQFF
TGTGCCAGCAGCTTACGGGACAGAAGCTCCTACAATGAGCAGTTCTTC
>TRBJ1-1|15|TRBV5-1|-|-
CASSLESSVNTEAFF
TGCGCCAGCAGCTTGGAAAGCTCGGTGAACACTGAAGCTTTCTTT
>TRBJ2-2|16|TRBV4-1|-|once
CASSHVAGTDTGELFF
TGCGCCAGCAGCCATGTGGCGGGGACAGACACCGGGGAGCTGTTTTTT
>TRBJ1-2|13|TRBV28|TRBD1|few
CASSDTGTGAYTF
TGTGCCAGCAGTGATACCGGGACAGGGGCCTACACCTTC
>TRBJ2-3|15|TRBV2|TRBD1|once
CASRGQGLVSDTQYF
TGTGCCAGCCGAGGACAGGGACTCGTGTCAGATACGCAGTATTTT
>TRBJ1-5|13|TRBV9|-|few
CASSVDLGQPQHF
TGTGCCAGCAGCGTAGATTTGGGTCAGCCCCAGCATTTT
>TRBJ2-1|15|TRBV7-6|TRBD2|few
CASSLGSGVYNEQFF
TGTGCCAGCAGCTTAGGTAGCGGGGTTTACAATGAGCAGTTCTTC
>TRBJ1-5|15|TRBV27|-|-
CASSLSRASNQPQHF
TGTGCCAGCAGTTTATCCAGGGCAAGCAATCAGCCCCAGCATTTT
>TRBJ2-3|14|TRBV7-8|-|-
CASSLMHTTDTQYF
TGTGCCAGCAGCTTAATGCATACGACAGATACGCAGTATTTT
>TRBJ1-5|13|TRBV19|-|-
CASRQQSNQPQHF
TGTGCCAGTAGGCAACAAAGCAATCAGCCCCAGCATTTT
>TRBJ1-4|14|TRBV19|-|-
CASSTMTGAGKLFF
TGTGCCAGTAGTACAATGACAGGTGCCGGGAAACTGTTTTTT
>TRBJ2-5|18|TRBV7-8|TRBD2|-
CASSPIGRGATGRETQYF
TGTGCCAGCAGCCCTATTGGGCGGGGGGCGACGGGTAGGGAGACCCAGTACTTC
>TRBJ2-2|15|TRBV7-2|-|-
CASSFGRPNTGELFF
TGTGCCAGCAGCTTCGGACGGCCGAACACCGGGGAGCTGTTTTTT
>TRBJ2-7|15|TRBV7-9|-|-
CASSPLYGGGYEQYF
TGTGCCAGCAGCCCCCTATACGGAGGGGGTTACGAGCAGTACTTC
>TRBJ2-1|17|TRBV11-2|TRBD2|-
CASSLTAGAGYYNEQFF
TGTGCCAGCAGCTTAACCGCGGGAGCTGGGTATTACAATGAGCAGTTCTTC
>TRBJ1-5|15|TRBV7-8|-|once
CASSLERAVNQPQHF
TGTGCCAGCAGCCTAGAGAGGGCAGTCAATCAGCCCCAGCATTTT
>TRBJ1-1|14|TRBV19|-|few
CASKLQATRTEAFF
TGTGCCAGTAAGTTACAGGCCACGAGGACTGAAGCTTTCTTT
>TRBJ2-7|15|TRBV6-6|-|-
CASIASPDSSYEQYF
TGTGCCAGCATAGCCTCGCCGGATAGCTCCTACGAGCAGTACTTC
>TRBJ1-1|13|TRBV28|-|-
CASSGPMNTEAFF
TGTGCCAGCTCAGGGCCTATGAACACTGAAGCTTTCTTT
>TRBJ2-2|15|TRBV27|-|-
CASSLLAGAAGELFF
TGTGCCAGCAGTTTATTGGCAGGTGCCGCCGGGGAGCTGTTTTTT